This section outlines one T cell receptor (beta chain) sequence together with its context. What it binds is not known. This sample is part of a study of cytomegalovirus exposure and HLA in healthy donors. Whole-study findings and limits: Relative to equally common others, HLA-associated TCR beta chains showed greater clonal expansion in a later analysis.

Primers for the PCR totalled 60 Vbeta and 13 Jbeta. Generated by immunoSEQ multiplex PCR, the TCRdb table keeps only in-frame clones and is missing some. The sample records 80,000 or so clones, roughly 80% being singletons. This clonotype was sampled from a man aged 40-49 years in good health and CMV-seronegative. Sequences were obtained from PBMCs.

CDR3 DNA: TGTGCCAGCAGTTTCGGCGTGGGGACTAGCCCCGAGACCCAGTACTTC. Residues: CASSFGVGTSPETQYF. V and J are TRBV27 and TRBJ2-5, with 9 nucleotides matching TRBD2. After removal of 3 bases from V and 5 bases from J, the junction contained 10 bases not matched to a gene. Germline V CDR1 and CDR2: MNHEY, SMNVEV (reference sequence). This CDR3 has 16 residues.